This T cell receptor (beta chain) was sequenced during a study of immune heterogeneity within non-small cell lung tumors. Study-wide points: Largely, high-frequency T-cell receptor beta clonotypes differed from one individual patient to another. There were identical dominant CDR3 beta clonotypes recurring across tumor sites within a patient, together with site-unique high-frequency clones. The study found that local T-cell clonality correlated moderately but significantly with local tumor mutational burden (R roughly 0.32).

Remarks on this clonotype: What it binds is unknown.

A multiplex PCR containing 32 V primers and 13 J primers was used to amplify TCR beta CDR3. Via MiXCR, TCRdb re-called the multiplex PCR reads, giving one row per CDR3 protein. The data show about 4,700 distinct CDR3 sequences, around a fifth seen once. Bulk tumor genomic DNA constituted the template, at 550 to 750 ng per sample. Several far-apart biopsies were taken per primary tumor during surgery. Curative surgery was performed on patients who had untreated, newly diagnosed non-small cell lung cancer. This CDR3 has 13 residues. CDR1 is SGDLS, CDR2 YYNGEE, per germline. Trimming stripped 3 bases from V and 4 bases from J, with 10 bases between.

The sequence derives from a man in his 60s with non-small cell lung cancer. Source material: lung tumor tissue. The chain combines TRBV9 with TRBJ1-2; D gene unclear. The CDR3 DNA reads as TGTGCCAGCAGCGGGTCCTTTGGCTATGGCTACACCTTC. Translated: CASSGSFGYGYTF. The full variable domain, in which reference TRBV9 and TRBJ1-2 provide the parts outside the CDR3, is DSGVTQTPKHLITATGQRVTLRCSPRSGDLSVYWYQQSLDQGLQFLIQYYNGEERAKGNILERFSAQQFPDLHSELNLSSLELGDSALYFCASSGSFGYGYTFGSGTRLTVV.